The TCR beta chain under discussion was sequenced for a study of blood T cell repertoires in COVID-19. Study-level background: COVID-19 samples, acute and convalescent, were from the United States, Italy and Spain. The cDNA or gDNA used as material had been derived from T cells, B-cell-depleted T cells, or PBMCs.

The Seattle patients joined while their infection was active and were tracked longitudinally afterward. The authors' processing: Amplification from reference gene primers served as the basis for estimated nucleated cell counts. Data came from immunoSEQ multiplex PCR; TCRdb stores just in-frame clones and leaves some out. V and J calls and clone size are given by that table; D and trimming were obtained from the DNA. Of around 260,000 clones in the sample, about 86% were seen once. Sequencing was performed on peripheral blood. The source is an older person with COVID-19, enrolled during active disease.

CDR3 sequence (DNA): TGTGCGGTTCCCTCCGGGGGGCCCAAGTACGAGCAGTACTTC. Amino acids: CAVPSGGPKYEQYF. The rearrangement joins TRBV28 to TRBJ2-7, with TRBD2 as a possible D gene (7 bases). Germline CDR1 reads MDHEN; CDR2 reads SYDVKM. This CDR3 region has 14 residues.